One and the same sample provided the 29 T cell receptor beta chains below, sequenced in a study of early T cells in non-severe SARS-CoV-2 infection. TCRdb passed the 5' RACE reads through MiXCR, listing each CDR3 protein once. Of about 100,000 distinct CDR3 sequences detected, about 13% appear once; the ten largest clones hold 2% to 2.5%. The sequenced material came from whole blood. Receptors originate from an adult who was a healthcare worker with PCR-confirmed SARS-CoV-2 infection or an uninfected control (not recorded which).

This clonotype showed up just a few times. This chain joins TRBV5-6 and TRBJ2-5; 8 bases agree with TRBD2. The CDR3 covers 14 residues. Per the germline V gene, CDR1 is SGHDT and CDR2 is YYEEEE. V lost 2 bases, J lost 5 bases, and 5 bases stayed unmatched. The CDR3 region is CASSFMTSVETQYF. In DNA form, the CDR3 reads TGTGCCAGCAGCTTCATGACTAGCGTGGAGACCCAGTACTTC.

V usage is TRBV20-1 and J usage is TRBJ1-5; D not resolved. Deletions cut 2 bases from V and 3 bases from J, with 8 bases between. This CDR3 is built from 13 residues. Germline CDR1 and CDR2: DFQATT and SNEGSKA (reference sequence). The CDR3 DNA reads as TGCAGTGCTAGACCCATGTCCAATCAGCCCCAGCATTTT. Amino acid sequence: CSARPMSNQPQHF.

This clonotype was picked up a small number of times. The DNA of the CDR3 is TGTGCCAGCAGCGTAGCGGCTAACACAGATACGCAGTATTTT. It is translated as CASSVAANTDTQYF. J is TRBJ2-3 and V is TRBV9; D call uncertain. V lost 0 bases and J 2 bases, leaving 7 bases between the germline ends. CDR1 and CDR2 from the germline V gene are SGDLS and YYNGEE. The CDR3 has 14 residues. The whole variable domain, remainder taken from reference TRBV9 and TRBJ2-3, is DSGVTQTPKHLITATGQRVTLRCSPRSGDLSVYWYQQSLDQGLQFLIQYYNGEERAKGNILERFSAQQFPDLHSELNLSSLELGDSALYFCASSVAANTDTQYFGPGTRLTVL.

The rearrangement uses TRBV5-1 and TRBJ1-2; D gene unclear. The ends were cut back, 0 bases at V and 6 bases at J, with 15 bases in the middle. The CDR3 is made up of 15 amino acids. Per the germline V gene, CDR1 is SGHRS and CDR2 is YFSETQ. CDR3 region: CASSLAVGPPNGYTF. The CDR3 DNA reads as TGCGCCAGCAGCTTGGCCGTGGGTCCGCCCAATGGCTACACCTTC.

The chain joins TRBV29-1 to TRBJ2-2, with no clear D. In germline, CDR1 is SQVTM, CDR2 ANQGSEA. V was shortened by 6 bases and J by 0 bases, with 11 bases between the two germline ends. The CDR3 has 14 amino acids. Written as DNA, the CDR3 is TGCAGCGTCCGCTTTGGGGCGAACACCGGGGAGCTGTTTTTT. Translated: CSVRFGANTGELFF.

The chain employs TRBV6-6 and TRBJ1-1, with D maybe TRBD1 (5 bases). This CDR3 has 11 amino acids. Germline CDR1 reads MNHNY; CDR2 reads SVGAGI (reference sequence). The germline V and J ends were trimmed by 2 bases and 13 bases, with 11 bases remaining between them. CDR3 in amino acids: CASSYPPTVFF. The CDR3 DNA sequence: TGTGCCAGCAGTTACCCCCCGACAGTTTTCTTT.

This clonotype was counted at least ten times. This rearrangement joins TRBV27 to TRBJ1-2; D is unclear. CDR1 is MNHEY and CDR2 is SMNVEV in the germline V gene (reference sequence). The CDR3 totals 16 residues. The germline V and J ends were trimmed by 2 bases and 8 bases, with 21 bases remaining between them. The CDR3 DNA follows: TGTGCCAGCAGTTTAATACCTACGATGGGCAAGAGGGGCTACACCTTC. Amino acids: CASSLIPTMGKRGYTF.

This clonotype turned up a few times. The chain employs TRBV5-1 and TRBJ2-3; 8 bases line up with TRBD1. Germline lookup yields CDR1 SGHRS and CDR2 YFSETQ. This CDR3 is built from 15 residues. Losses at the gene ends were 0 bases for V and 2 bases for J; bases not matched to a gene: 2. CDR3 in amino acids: CASSLGQGNTDTQYF. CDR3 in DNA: TGCGCCAGCAGCTTGGGACAGGGGAACACAGATACGCAGTATTTT.

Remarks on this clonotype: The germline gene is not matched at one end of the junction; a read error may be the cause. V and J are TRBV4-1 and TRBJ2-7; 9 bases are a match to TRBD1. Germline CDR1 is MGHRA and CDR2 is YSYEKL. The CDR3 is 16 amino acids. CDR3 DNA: TGCGCCAGCAGCCAAGATTACAGGACAGGGGCCTACGGGCAGTACTTC. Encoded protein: CASSQDYRTGAYGQYF.

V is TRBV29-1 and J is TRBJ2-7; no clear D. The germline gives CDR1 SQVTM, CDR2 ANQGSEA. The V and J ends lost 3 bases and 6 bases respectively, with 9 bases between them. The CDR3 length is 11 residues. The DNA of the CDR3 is TGCAGCGTTGAGAATCGCGGCGAGCAGTACTTC. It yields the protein CSVENRGEQYF.

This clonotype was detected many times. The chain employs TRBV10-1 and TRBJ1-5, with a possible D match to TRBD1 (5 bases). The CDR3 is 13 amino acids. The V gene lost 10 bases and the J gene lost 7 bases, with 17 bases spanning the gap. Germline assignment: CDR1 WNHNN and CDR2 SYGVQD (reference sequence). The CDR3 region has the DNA TGCGCCACCGCACCCACAGGTTTGCAGCCCCAGCATTTT. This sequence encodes CATAPTGLQPQHF.

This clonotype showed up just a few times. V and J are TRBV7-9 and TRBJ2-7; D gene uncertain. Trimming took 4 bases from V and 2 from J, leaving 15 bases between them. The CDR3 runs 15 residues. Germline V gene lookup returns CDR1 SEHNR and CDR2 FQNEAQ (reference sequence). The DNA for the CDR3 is TGTGCCAGCAGCTATGGTATCCTACCTACCTACGAGCAGTACTTC. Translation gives CASSYGILPTYEQYF.

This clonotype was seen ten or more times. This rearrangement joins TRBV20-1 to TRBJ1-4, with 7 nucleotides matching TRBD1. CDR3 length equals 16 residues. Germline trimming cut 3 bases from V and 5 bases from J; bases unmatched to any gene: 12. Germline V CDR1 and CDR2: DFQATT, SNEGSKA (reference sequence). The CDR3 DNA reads TGCAGTGCTAGTCAGGGGGTGGGTATGAAGAATGAAAAACTGTTTTTT. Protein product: CSASQGVGMKNEKLFF.

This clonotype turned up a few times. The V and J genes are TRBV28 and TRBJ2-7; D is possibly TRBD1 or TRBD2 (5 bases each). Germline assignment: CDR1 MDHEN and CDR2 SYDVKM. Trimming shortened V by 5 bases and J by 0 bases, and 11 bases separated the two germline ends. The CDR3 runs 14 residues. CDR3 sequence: CASSVPGPSYEQYF. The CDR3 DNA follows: TGTGCCAGCAGTGTCCCGGGGCCCTCCTACGAGCAGTACTTC.

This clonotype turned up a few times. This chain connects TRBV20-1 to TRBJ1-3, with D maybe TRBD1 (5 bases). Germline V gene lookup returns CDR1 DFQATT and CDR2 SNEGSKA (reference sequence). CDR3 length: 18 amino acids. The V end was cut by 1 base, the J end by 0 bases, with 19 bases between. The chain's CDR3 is CSARGDLTATHSGNTIYF. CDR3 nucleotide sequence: TGCAGTGCTAGAGGGGACCTAACGGCTACTCACTCTGGAAACACCATATATTTT.

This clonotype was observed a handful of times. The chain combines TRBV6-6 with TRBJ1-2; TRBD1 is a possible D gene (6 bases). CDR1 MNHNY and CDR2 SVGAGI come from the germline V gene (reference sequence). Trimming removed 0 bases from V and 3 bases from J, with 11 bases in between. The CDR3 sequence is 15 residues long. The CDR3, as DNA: TGTGCCAGCAGTTACTCGGGAGGGGGTGACTATGGCTACACCTTC. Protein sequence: CASSYSGGGDYGYTF.

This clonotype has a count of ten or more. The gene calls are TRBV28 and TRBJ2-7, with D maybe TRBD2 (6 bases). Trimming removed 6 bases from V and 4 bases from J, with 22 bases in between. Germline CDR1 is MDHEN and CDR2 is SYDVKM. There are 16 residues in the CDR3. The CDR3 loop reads CASSNAGSGVPYEQYF. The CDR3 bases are TGTGCCAGCAGCAATGCGGGGTCCGGGGTCCCATACGAGCAGTACTTC.

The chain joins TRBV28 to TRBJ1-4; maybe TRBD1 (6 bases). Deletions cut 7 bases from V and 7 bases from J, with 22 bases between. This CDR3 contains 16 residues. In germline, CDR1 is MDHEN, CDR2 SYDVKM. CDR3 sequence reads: CASTPVRGRGGEKLFF. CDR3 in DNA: TGTGCCAGCACCCCCGTCCGGGGGCGCGGTGGTGAAAAACTGTTTTTT.

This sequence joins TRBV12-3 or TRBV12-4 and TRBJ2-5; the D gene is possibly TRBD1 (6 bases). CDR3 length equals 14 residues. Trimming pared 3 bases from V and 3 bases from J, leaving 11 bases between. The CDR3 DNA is TGTGCCAGCAGTTTTCGGGCAGGGGAAGAGACCCAGTACTTC. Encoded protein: CASSFRAGEETQYF.

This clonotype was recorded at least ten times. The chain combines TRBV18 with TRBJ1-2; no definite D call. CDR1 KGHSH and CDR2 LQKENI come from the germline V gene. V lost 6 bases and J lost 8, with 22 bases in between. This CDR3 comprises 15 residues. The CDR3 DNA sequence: TGTGCCAGCTCTCCCTACACTAGGGATTCGAAGGGCTACACCTTC. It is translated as CASSPYTRDSKGYTF.

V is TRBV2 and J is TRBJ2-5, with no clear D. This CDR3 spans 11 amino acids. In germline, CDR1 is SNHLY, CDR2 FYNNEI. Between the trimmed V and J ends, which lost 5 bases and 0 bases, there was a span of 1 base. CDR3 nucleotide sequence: TGTGCCAGCAGTTACCAAGAGACCCAGTACTTC. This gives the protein CASSYQETQYF.

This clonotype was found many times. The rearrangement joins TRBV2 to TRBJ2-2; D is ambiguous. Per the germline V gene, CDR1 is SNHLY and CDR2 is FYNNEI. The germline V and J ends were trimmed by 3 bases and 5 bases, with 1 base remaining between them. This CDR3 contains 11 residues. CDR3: CASSDTGELFF. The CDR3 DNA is TGTGCCAGCAGTGATACCGGGGAGCTGTTTTTT.

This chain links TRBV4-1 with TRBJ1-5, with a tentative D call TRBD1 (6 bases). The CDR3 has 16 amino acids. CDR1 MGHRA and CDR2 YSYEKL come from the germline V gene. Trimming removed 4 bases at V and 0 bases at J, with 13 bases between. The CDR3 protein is CASSPGTPDSNQPQHF. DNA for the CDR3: TGCGCCAGCAGCCCCGGGACACCGGATAGCAATCAGCCCCAGCATTTT.

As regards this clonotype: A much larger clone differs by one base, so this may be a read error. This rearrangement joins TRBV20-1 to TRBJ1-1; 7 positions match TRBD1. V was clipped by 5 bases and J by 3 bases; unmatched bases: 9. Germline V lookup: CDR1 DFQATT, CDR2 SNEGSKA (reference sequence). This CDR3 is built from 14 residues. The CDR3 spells CSAETGYGDTEAFF. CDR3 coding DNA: TGCAGTGCTGAGACAGGGTATGGGGACACTGAAGCTTTCTTT.

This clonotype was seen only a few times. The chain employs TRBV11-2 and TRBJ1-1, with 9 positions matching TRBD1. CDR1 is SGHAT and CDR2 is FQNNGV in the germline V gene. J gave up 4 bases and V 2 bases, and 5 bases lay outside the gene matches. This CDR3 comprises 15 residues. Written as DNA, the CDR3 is TGTGCCAGCAGCTTAAGGGACAGGGTGGGCACTGAAGCTTTCTTT. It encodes CASSLRDRVGTEAFF.

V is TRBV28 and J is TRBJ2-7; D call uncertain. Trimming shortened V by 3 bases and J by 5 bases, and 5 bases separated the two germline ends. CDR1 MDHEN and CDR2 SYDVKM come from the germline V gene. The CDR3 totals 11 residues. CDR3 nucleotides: TGTGCCAGCAGTTTCCCCGACGAGCAGTACTTC. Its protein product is CASSFPDEQYF. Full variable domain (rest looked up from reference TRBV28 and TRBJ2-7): DVKVTQSSRYLVKRTGEKVFLECVQDMDHENMFWYRQDPGLGLRLIYFSYDVKMKEKGDIPEGYSVSREKKERFSLILESASTNQTSMYLCASSFPDEQYFGPGTRLTVT.

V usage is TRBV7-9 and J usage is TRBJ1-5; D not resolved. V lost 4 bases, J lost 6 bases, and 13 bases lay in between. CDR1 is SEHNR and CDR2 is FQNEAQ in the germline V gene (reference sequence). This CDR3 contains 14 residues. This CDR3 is CASSSWTPGQPQHF. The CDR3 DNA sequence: TGTGCCAGCAGCTCCTGGACCCCCGGTCAGCCCCAGCATTTT.

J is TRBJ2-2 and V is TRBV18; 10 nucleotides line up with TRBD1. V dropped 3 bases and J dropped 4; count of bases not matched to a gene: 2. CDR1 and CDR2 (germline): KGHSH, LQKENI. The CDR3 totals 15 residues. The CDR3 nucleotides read TGTGCCAGCTCACCGCGGACAGGGGGCACCGGGGAGCTGTTTTTT. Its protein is CASSPRTGGTGELFF.

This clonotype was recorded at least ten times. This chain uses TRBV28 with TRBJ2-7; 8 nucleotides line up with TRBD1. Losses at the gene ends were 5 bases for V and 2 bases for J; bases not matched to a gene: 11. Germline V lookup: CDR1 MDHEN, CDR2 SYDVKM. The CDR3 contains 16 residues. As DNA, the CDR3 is TGTGCCAGCAGTGCATCAACCGGGACAGGACCCTACGAGCAGTACTTC. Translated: CASSASTGTGPYEQYF.